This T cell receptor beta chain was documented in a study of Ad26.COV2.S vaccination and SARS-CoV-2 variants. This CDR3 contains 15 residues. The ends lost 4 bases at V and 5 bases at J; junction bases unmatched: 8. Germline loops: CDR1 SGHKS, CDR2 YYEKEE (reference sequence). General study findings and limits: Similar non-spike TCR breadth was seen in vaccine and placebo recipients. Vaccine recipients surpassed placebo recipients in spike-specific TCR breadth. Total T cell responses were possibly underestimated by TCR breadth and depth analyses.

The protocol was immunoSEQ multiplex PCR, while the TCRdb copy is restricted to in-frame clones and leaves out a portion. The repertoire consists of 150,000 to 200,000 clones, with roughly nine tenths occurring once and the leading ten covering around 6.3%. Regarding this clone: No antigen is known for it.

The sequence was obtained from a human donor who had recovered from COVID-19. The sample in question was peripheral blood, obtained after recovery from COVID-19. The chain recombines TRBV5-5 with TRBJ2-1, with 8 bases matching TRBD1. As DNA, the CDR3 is TGTGCCAGCAGCCTCGTCGGACAGGGCCACAATGAGCAGTTCTTC. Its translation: CASSLVGQGHNEQFF.